This T cell receptor (beta chain) was sequenced during a study of shared clonotypes between healthy human individuals. Turning to this clone: The target antigen is unknown.

Study-wide findings and caveats: Larger richness was generally estimated for naive than memory subsets. Large sequencing depth failed to make sorted-subset sequencing complete, rarefaction showed.

Method: immunoSEQ multiplex PCR; TCRdb's copy keeps in-frame clones and lacks some. This sample has about 2.4 million clones; 93% occur once, and the top ten carry about 0.39%. Between the trimmed V and J ends, which lost 2 bases and 1 base, there was a span of 14 bases. The CDR3 consists of 16 residues. The germline gives CDR1 MNHEY, CDR2 SMNVEV (reference sequence). This clonotype was sampled from a man younger than 35 in good health. Some clones in this sample may be carry-over from other donors' samples. V gene TRBV27 combines with J gene TRBJ1-1; D possibly corresponds to TRBD1 (5 bases). Sequencing was done on a sample of naive CD4+ T cells from PBMCs. The sample's subset: CD45RA+ positively selected. For the CDR3, the DNA is TGTGCCAGCAGTTTAGGGACCGCCGTTAAGAACACTGAAGCTTTCTTT. This gives the protein CASSLGTAVKNTEAFF.